The present TCR beta chain was sequenced within a study of shared clonotypes between healthy human individuals. The study's findings and limits: The study found about 5% of naive CD4 clonotypes shared across a handful of donors. Relative to their counterparts shared across all four donors, non-shared clonotypes exhibited diminished generation probabilities.

With 7 bases clipped from V and 6 bases from J, the junction kept 14 bases outside the gene matches. Germline V gives CDR1 SGHRS, CDR2 YFSETQ. This CDR3 spans 17 amino acids. Genomic DNA from each subset was divided evenly over several immunoSEQ plates. This table comes from immunoSEQ multiplex PCR, and its TCRdb copy is limited to in-frame clones, with some not included. The sample has about 1 million clones, under 80% seen once. Turning to this clone: The antigen remains unidentified.

This chain uses TRBV5-1 with TRBJ2-1; 12 bases are shared with TRBD2. This clonotype was sampled from a man between 18 and 35 years old in good health. The material sequenced was memory CD4+ T cells sorted from blood. Subset of the sample: CD45RA-negative fraction. The CDR3 region is CASAPGLAGVGANEQFF. CDR3 nucleotides: TGCGCCAGCGCCCCGGGACTAGCGGGTGTGGGTGCCAATGAGCAGTTCTTC.